This T cell receptor (beta chain) derives from a study of quantifying T cell responses using KT2 cells. As for the study in general: cDNA was made from DNase-treated RNA using alpha and beta constant primers.

Unfractionated PBMC were spiked with known numbers of KT2 clone cells. A remark on this clonotype: Its antigen is currently unknown.

The study's findings and limits: Input KT2 cell number predicted KT2 alpha and beta sequence counts linearly over several orders of magnitude.

An oligo carrying a UMI was ligated to the cDNA 3' end. An equimolar mix of RC1.1 and RC1.2 primed the beta chain across TRBC1 and TRBC2. One entry per CDR3 protein, called by TCRdb with MiXCR from the UMI-ligation and nested PCR reads. The sample lists approximately 60,000 distinct CDR3 sequences, roughly an eighth occurring once. The sample comprised PBMCs spiked with cells of the T cell clone KT2. The receptor's source is a human donor.

CDR3 coding DNA: TGTGCCAGCAGTCTCTCCCCCAGTACTGAAGCTTTCTTT. Its translation is CASSLSPSTEAFF. The rearrangement links TRBV6-6 to TRBJ1-1; D remains unclear. The germline gives CDR1 MNHNY, CDR2 SVGAGI (reference sequence). Trimming shortened V by 5 bases and J by 5 bases, and 12 bases separated the two germline ends. This CDR3 spans 13 amino acids.